These 8 T cell receptor beta chains were all obtained from the same sample, sequenced in a study of shared clonotypes between healthy human individuals. Libraries were prepared by immunoSEQ multiplex PCR; TCRdb keeps only in-frame clonotypes and omits some of them. The sample records roughly 480,000 clones, approximately 79% being singletons. Sample: PBMCs. These TCRs come from a woman aged 40 to 50 in good health. Some clones in this sample may be carry-over from other donors' samples.

The chain is built from TRBV6-5 and TRBJ1-5; D might be TRBD1 (6 bases). Germline V gives CDR1 MNHEY, CDR2 SVGAGI. The CDR3 covers 13 residues. The V end lost 4 bases, the J end lost 4 bases, and 8 bases lay between the germline ends. The CDR3: CASSWDTNQPQHF. The CDR3 DNA reads as TGTGCCAGCAGTTGGGACACTAATCAGCCCCAGCATTTT.

The rearrangement links TRBV5-1 to TRBJ2-2; D is possibly TRBD1 (7 bases). Germline lookup yields CDR1 SGHRS and CDR2 YFSETQ. This CDR3 contains 14 residues. V gave up 4 bases and J gave up 3 bases, with 10 bases separating them. CDR3 nucleotide sequence: TGCGCCAGCAGCGGGGGGACAGACACCGGGGAGCTGTTTTTT. Protein: CASSGGTDTGELFF. The whole variable domain, remainder taken from reference TRBV5-1 and TRBJ2-2, is KAGVTQTPRYLIKTRGQQVTLSCSPISGHRSVSWYQQTPGQGLQFLFEYFSETQRNKGNFPGRFSGRQFSNSRSEMNVSTLELGDSALYLCASSGGTDTGELFFGEGSRLTVL.

Turning to this clone: A much more abundant neighbour one base away suggests this may be a read error. The rearrangement links TRBV2 to TRBJ2-1; TRBD2 matches at 9 bases. CDR3 length equals 14 residues. With V trimmed by 4 bases and J by 3 bases, 1 base remained unmatched. The germline gives CDR1 SNHLY, CDR2 FYNNEI. The CDR3 is CASSGLAVYNEQFF. In nucleotides, the CDR3 is TGTGCCAGCAGTGGACTAGCGGTCTACAATGAGCAGTTCTTC. The whole variable domain, filled in from reference TRBV2 and TRBJ2-1, reads EPEVTQTPSHQVTQMGQEVILRCVPISNHLYFYWYRQILGQKVEFLVSFYNNEISEKSEIFDDQFSVERPDGSNFTLKIRSTKLEDSAMYFCASSGLAVYNEQFFGPGTRLTVL.

The chain links TRBV5-4 to TRBJ1-2; D might be TRBD1 (5 bases). CDR3 length equals 13 residues. Trimming took off 4 bases at V and 5 bases at J, with 12 bases between the two ends. CDR1 and CDR2 from the germline V gene are SGHNT and YYREEE (reference sequence). The CDR3 sequence: CASSPDSGYGYTF. CDR3 sequence (DNA): TGTGCCAGCAGCCCCGACAGCGGGTATGGCTACACCTTC.

Only one count was recorded for this clone. This chain links TRBV7-2 with TRBJ2-7; D is unresolved. V lost 4 bases and J lost 4, with 8 bases in between. Germline-derived CDR1 and CDR2 are SGHTA and FQGNSA. The CDR3 extends over 12 amino acids. The CDR3 DNA reads TGTGCCAGCAGCTATGACCGTTACGAGCAGTACTTC. Its translation is CASSYDRYEQYF.

This chain's CDR3 is CAISESTQRTGELFF. The CDR3 nucleotides are TGTGCCATCAGTGAGTCAACGCAGAGGACCGGGGAGCTGTTTTTT. The V gene is TRBV10-3, the J gene TRBJ2-2, with D hard to call. The CDR3 has 15 amino acids. V gave up 0 bases and J gave up 5 bases, with 10 bases separating them. From germline, CDR1 is ENHRY and CDR2 SYGVKD.

This rearrangement joins TRBV19 to TRBJ2-7; the match to TRBD1 covers 8 bases. The germline V gene encodes CDR1 LNHDA and CDR2 SQIVND (reference sequence). The CDR3 sequence is 13 residues long. J gave up 6 bases and V 5 bases, and 6 bases lay outside the gene matches. CDR3 in amino acids: CASSAGQGLEQYF. Here the CDR3 DNA reads TGTGCCAGTAGTGCCGGACAGGGTCTCGAGCAGTACTTC.

This CDR3 is CASSDPRTGVYKQYF. CDR3 coding DNA: TGTGCCAGCAGCGACCCGAGGACAGGGGTGTACAAGCAGTACTTC. The chain joins TRBV28 to TRBJ2-5; 9 nucleotides align to TRBD1. This CDR3 region has 15 residues. The junction had 16 bases not matched to a gene; V was cut back by 6 bases and J by 11 bases. Germline-derived CDR1 and CDR2 are MDHEN and SYDVKM.